The entry that follows covers one T cell receptor (beta chain) sequence. The record originates from a study of blood T cell repertoires in COVID-19. Study context: PBMCs, B-cell-depleted T cells, or T cells provided the cDNA or gDNA that made up the material.

Original processing methods: Reference gene primer amplification gave estimated nucleated cell counts. The method was immunoSEQ multiplex PCR; TCRdb's version includes in-frame clones alone and lacks a portion of them. The DNA gave D and trimming, while V, J and clone size come from that table. In the table there are about 220,000 clones, 80% to 85% of which are singletons. Trimming cost V 3 bases and J 9 bases; bases outside gene matches: 13. The CDR3 totals 14 residues. Per the germline V gene, CDR1 is DFQATT and CDR2 is SNEGSKA (reference sequence). The chain links TRBV20-1 to TRBJ2-5, with TRBD2 identical over 7 bases. Sample: peripheral blood. The sequence came from a woman between 55 and 75 years old who had recovered from COVID-19. CDR3 bases: TGCAGTGCTAGTCTGACTAGCTCTAGCTGGCCCCAGTACTTC. Its protein product is CSASLTSSSWPQYF.